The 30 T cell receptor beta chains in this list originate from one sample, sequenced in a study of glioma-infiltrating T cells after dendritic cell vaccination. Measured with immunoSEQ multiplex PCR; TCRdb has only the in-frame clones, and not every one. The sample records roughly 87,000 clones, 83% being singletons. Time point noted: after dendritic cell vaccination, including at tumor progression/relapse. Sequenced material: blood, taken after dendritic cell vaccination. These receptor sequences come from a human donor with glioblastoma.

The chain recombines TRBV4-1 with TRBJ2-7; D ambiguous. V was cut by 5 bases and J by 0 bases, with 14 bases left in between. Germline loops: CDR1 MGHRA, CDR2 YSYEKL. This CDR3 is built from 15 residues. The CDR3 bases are TGCGCCAGCAGCTACTCTACAGCAAACTCCTACGAGCAGTACTTC. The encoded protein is CASSYSTANSYEQYF.

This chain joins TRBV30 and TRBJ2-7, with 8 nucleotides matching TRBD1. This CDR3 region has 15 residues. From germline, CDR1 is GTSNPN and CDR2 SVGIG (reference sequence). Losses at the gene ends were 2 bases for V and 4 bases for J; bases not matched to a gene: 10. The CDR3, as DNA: TGTGCCTGGAGTCCACGGACAGGGATAGGGTACGAGCAGTACTTC. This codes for CAWSPRTGIGYEQYF.

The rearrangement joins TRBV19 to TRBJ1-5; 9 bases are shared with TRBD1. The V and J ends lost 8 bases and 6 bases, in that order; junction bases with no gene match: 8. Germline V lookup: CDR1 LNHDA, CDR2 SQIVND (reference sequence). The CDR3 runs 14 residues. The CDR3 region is CASQVTGGGQPQHF. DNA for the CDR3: TGTGCCAGTCAAGTGACAGGGGGTGGTCAGCCCCAGCATTTT.

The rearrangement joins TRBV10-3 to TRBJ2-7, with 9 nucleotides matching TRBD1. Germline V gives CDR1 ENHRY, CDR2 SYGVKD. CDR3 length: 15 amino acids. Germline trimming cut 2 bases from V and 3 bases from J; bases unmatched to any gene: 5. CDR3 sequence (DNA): TGTGCCATCAGTGAGCCACCGGGACAGGGCTACGAGCAGTACTTC. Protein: CAISEPPGQGYEQYF.

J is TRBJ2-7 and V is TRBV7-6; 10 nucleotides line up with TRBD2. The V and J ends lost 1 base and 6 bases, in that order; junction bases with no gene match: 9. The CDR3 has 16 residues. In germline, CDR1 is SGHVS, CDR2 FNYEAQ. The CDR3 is CASSLGAGGTTSEQYF. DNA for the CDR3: TGTGCCAGCAGCTTAGGAGCGGGGGGGACTACGAGCGAGCAGTACTTC.

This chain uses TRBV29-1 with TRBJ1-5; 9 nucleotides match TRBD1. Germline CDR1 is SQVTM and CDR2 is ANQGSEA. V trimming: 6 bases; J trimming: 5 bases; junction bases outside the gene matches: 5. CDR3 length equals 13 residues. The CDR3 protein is CSVTGGADQPQHF. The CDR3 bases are TGCAGCGTCACAGGGGGCGCCGATCAGCCCCAGCATTTT.

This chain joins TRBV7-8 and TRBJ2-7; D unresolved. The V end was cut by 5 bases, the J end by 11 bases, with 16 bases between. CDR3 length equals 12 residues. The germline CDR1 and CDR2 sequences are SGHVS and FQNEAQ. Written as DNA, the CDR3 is TGTGCCAGCAGCATCAAGCGCGATCCCGAGTACTTC. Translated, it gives CASSIKRDPEYF.

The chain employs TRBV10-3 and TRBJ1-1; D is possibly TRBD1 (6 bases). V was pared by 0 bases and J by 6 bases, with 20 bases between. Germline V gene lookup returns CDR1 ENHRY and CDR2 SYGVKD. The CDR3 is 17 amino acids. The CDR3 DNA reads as TGTGCCATCAGTGAGTCTGGATTAGGGAGCGCAGGGGCTGAAGCTTTCTTT. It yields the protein CAISESGLGSAGAEAFF.

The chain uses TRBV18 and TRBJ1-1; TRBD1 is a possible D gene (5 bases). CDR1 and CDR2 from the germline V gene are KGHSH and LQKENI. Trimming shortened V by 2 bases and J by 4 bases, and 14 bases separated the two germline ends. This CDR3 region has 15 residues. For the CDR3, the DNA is TGTGCCAGCTCACCAAGCGAGGTCGGGGGCACTGAAGCTTTCTTT. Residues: CASSPSEVGGTEAFF.

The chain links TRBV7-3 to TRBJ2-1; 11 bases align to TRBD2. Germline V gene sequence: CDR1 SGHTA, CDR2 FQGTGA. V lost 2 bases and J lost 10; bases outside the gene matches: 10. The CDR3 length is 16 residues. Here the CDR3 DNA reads TGTGCCAGCAGCTTATACTCTAGCGGGGGGCCCCGGGAGCAGTTCTTC. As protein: CASSLYSSGGPREQFF.

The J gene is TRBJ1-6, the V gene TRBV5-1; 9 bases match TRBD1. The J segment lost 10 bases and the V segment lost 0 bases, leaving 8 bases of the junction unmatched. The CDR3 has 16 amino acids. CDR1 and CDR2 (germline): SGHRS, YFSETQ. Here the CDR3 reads CASSLALGQGVSPLHF. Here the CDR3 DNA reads TGCGCCAGCAGCTTGGCCCTGGGACAGGGAGTCTCACCCCTCCACTTT.

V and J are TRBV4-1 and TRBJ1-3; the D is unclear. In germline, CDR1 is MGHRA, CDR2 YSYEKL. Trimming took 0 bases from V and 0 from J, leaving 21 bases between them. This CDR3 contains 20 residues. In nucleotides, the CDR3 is TGCGCCAGCAGCCAAGAAATTCCCCTCCCGGTGAGCGTCTCTGGAAACACCATATATTTT. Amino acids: CASSQEIPLPVSVSGNTIYF.

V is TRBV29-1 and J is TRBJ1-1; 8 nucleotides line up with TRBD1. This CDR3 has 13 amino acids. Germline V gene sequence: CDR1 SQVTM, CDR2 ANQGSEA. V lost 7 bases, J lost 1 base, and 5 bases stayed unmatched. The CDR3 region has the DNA TGCAGCGCTATCGGACAGGGGAACACTGAAGCTTTCTTT. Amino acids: CSAIGQGNTEAFF.

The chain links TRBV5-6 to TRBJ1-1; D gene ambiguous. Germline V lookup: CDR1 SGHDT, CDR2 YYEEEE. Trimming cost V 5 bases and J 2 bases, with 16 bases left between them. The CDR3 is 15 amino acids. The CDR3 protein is CASSPSGGLNTEAFF. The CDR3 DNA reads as TGTGCCAGCAGTCCCTCGGGCGGGCTAAACACTGAAGCTTTCTTT.

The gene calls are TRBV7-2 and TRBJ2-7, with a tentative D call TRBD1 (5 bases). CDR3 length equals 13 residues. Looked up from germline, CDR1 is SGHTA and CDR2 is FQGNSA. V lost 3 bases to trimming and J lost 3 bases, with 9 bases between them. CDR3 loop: CASSFVDSYEQYF. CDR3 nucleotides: TGTGCCAGCAGCTTTGTAGACAGCTACGAGCAGTACTTC.

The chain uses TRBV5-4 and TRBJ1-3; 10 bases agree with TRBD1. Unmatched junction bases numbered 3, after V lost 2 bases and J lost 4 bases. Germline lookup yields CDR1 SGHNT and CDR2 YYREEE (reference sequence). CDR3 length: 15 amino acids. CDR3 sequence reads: CASSFKTGGGNTIYF. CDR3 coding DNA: TGTGCCAGCAGCTTCAAGACAGGGGGCGGAAACACCATATATTTT.

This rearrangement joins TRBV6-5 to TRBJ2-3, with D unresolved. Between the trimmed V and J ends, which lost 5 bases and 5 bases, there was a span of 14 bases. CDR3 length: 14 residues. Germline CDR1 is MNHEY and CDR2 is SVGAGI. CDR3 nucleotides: TGTGCCAGCAGTGCGACTCTAATGGGAGATACGCAGTATTTT. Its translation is CASSATLMGDTQYF.

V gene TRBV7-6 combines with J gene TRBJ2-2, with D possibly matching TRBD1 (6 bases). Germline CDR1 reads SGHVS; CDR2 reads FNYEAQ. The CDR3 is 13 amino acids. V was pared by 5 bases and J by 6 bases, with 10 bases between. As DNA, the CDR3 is TGTGCCAGCAGCCGATCAGGGGCCGGGGAGCTGTTTTTT. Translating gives CASSRSGAGELFF.

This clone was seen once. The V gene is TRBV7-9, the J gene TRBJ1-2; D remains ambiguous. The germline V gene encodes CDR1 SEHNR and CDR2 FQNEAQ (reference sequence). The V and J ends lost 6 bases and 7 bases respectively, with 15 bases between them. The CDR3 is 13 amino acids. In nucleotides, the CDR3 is TGTGCCAGCAGTTCGGGCCTCCGGGGTGGCTACACCTTC. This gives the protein CASSSGLRGGYTF. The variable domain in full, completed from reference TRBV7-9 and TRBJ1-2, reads DTGVSQNPRHKITKRGQNVTFRCDPISEHNRLYWYRQTLGQGPEFLTYFQNEAQLEKSRLLSDRFSAERPKGSFSTLEIQRTEQGDSAMYLCASSSGLRGGYTFGSGTRLTVV.

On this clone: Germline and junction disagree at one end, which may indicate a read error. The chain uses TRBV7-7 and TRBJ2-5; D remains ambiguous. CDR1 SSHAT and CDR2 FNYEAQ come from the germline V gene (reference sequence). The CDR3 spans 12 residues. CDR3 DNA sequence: TGTGCTAGCAGCTCCGTCGGAGAGACCCAGTACTTC. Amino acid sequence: CASSSVGETQYF.

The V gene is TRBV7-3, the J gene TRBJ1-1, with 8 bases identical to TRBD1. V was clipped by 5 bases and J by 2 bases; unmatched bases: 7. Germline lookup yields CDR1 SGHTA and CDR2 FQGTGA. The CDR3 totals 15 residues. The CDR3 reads CASSPKTGVNTEAFF. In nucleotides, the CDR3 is TGTGCCAGCAGCCCAAAGACAGGGGTTAACACTGAAGCTTTCTTT.

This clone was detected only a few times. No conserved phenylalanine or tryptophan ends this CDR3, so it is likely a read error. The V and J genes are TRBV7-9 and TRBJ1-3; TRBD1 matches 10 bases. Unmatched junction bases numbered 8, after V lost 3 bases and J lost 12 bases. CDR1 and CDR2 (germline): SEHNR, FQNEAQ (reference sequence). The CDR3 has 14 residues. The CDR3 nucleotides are TGTGCCAGCAGCTTTACCGGGACAGGGGTGATCATATATCTT. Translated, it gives CASSFTGTGVIIYL.

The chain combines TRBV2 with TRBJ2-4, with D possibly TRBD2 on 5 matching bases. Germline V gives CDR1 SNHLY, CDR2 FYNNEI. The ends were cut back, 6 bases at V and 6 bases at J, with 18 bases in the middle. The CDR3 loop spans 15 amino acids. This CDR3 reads CASRDSQAGANIQYF. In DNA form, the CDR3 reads TGTGCCAGCAGGGACTCGCAAGCCGGCGCAAACATTCAGTACTTC.

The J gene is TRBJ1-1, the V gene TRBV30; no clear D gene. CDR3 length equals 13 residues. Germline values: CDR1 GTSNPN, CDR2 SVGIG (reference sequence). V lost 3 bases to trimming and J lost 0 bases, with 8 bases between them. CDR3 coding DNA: TGTGCCTGGAGAGAAACACTGAACACTGAAGCTTTCTTT. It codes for CAWRETLNTEAFF.

The CDR3 region is CARLPGGNEQFF. DNA of the CDR3: TGTGCCAGGCTCCCCGGGGGCAATGAGCAGTTCTTC. V gene TRBV7-3 combines with J gene TRBJ2-1; the D gene is possibly TRBD2 (6 bases). The germline V and J ends were trimmed by 9 bases and 6 bases, with 12 bases remaining between them. Germline V gene data show CDR1 as SGHTA and CDR2 as FQGTGA. The CDR3 has 12 residues. The whole variable domain, filled in from reference TRBV7-3 and TRBJ2-1, reads GAGVSQTPSNKVTEKGKYVELRCDPISGHTALYWYRQSLGQGPEFLIYFQGTGAADDSGLPNDRFFAVRPEGSVSTLKIQRTERGDSAVYLCARLPGGNEQFFGPGTRLTVL.

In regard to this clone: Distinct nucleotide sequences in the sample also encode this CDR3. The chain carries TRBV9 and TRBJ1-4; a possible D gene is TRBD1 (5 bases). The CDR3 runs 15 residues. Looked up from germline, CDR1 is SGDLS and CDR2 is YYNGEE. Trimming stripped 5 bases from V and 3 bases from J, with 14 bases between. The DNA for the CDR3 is TGTGCCAGCAGTCGATCCCCAGGGTCTAATGAAAAACTGTTTTTT. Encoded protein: CASSRSPGSNEKLFF. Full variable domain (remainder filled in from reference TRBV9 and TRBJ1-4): DSGVTQTPKHLITATGQRVTLRCSPRSGDLSVYWYQQSLDQGLQFLIQYYNGEERAKGNILERFSAQQFPDLHSELNLSSLELGDSALYFCASSRSPGSNEKLFFGSGTQLSVL.

CDR3 nucleotides: TGTGCCAGCAGCGTAGAGACAGGGGAGACCTACGAGCAGTACTTC. This encodes CASSVETGETYEQYF. This chain uses TRBV9 with TRBJ2-7, with TRBD1 matching 8 bases. This CDR3 has 15 residues. Germline V gene sequence: CDR1 SGDLS, CDR2 YYNGEE. V shed 0 bases, J shed 2 bases, and the junction held 4 bases outside the gene matches.

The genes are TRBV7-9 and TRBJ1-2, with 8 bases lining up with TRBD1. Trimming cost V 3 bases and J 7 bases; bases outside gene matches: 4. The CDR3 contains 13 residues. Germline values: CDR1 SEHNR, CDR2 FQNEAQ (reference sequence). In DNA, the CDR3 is TGTGCCAGCAGCTTGGCAGGGGGCGTTGGCTACACCTTC. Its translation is CASSLAGGVGYTF.

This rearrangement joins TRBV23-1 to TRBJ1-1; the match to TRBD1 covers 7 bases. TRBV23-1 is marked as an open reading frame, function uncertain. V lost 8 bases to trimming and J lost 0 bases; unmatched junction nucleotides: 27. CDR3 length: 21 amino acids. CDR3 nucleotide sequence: TGCGCCAGCTACAAAGCCCCCGGTACAGGGGAGGACGGCCCGCTGAACACTGAAGCTTTCTTT. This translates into CASYKAPGTGEDGPLNTEAFF.

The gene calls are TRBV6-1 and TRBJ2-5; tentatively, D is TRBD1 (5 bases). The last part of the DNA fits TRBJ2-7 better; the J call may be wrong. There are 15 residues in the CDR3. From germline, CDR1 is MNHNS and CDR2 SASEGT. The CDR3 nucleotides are TGTGCCAGCAGACGACAGTTAAAGGGTGTCTACGAGCAGTACTTC. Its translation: CASRRQLKGVYEQYF.